Below are 29 T cell receptor beta chains sequenced from a single sample in a study of T cells in Graves' hyperthyroidism and ophthalmopathy. Amplified regions were TCR beta CDR3 sequences from RNA transcripts. HTBI primers drove first-round RT-PCR of the TCR CDR3. TCRdb fed the multiplex PCR reads into MiXCR, producing one record per CDR3 protein. The sample includes about 200,000 distinct CDR3 sequences, 15% to 20% of them seen just once. The sample consisted of blood. These receptors all come from a man in his forties with Graves' hyperthyroidism.

The rearrangement uses TRBV12-3 or TRBV12-4 and TRBJ2-5; 8 bases are a match to TRBD2. The V and J ends lost 4 bases and 0 bases, in that order; junction bases with no gene match: 13. This CDR3 has 18 residues. CDR3 residues: CASSSSLLAAMNQETQYF. As DNA, the CDR3 is TGTGCCAGCAGTTCGTCCTTACTAGCGGCCATGAACCAAGAGACCCAGTACTTC.

The V and J genes are TRBV20-1 and TRBJ2-5, with 9 bases identical to TRBD2. The germline gives CDR1 DFQATT, CDR2 SNEGSKA (reference sequence). The V gene end was trimmed by 1 base and the J gene end by 5 bases; junction bases not matched to a gene: 5. The CDR3 is made up of 14 amino acids. CDR3 nucleotide sequence: TGCAGTGCTAGAGGCGGGGGGGGCTGGGAGACCCAGTACTTC. This encodes CSARGGGGWETQYF.

This clonotype was found many times. The gene calls are TRBV7-2 and TRBJ2-5, with D hard to call. In germline, CDR1 is SGHTA, CDR2 FQGNSA. The V gene lost 3 bases and the J gene lost 1 base, with 12 bases spanning the gap. The CDR3 runs to 15 residues. The DNA of the CDR3 is TGTGCCAGCAGCTTCTGGGGTCAGCGCCAAGAGACCCAGTACTTC. As protein: CASSFWGQRQETQYF.

To note about this clonotype: This may arise from a read error, as a much more abundant clone is one base away. J is TRBJ1-2 and V is TRBV6-1; TRBD1 might be the D (5 bases). This CDR3 is built from 13 residues. V was clipped by 2 bases and J by 6 bases, with 10 bases between them. Germline CDR1 MNHNS, CDR2 SASEGT. CDR3 residues: CASSEHMGDGYTF. In nucleotides, the CDR3 is TGTGCCAGCAGTGAACACATGGGGGATGGCTACACCTTC.

This clonotype was observed a handful of times. This chain uses TRBV4-1 with TRBJ1-3; the match to TRBD1 covers 7 bases. Per germline, CDR1 MGHRA and CDR2 YSYEKL. Trimming removed 0 bases from V and 0 bases from J; junction bases left unmatched: 8. CDR3 size: 18 residues. CDR3 in DNA: TGCGCCAGCAGCCAAGATTCCCGGACAGGAAACTCTGGAAACACCATATATTTT. Its translation is CASSQDSRTGNSGNTIYF.

This clonotype was seen ten or more times. The chain is built from TRBV20-1 and TRBJ1-5; TRBD1 agrees at 8 bases. This CDR3 has 12 residues. Germline lookup yields CDR1 DFQATT and CDR2 SNEGSKA (reference sequence). V trimming: 6 bases; J trimming: 4 bases; junction bases outside the gene matches: 2. The CDR3 spells CSARTGNQPQHF. CDR3 in DNA: TGCAGTGCGAGGACAGGGAATCAGCCCCAGCATTTT.

The gene calls are TRBV6-1 and TRBJ2-3; TRBD1 matches at 9 bases. The trim removed 4 bases at V and 2 bases at J, leaving 7 bases unmatched. CDR3 length: 16 amino acids. Germline V gene sequence: CDR1 MNHNS, CDR2 SASEGT. The CDR3 region is CASSVQGAPLTDTQYF. The CDR3 DNA sequence: TGTGCCAGCAGTGTACAGGGGGCCCCACTCACAGATACGCAGTATTTT.

V usage is TRBV30 and J usage is TRBJ1-1, with 11 positions matching TRBD1. Trimming cost V 4 bases and J 11 bases; bases outside gene matches: 9. Germline V gene data show CDR1 as GTSNPN and CDR2 as SVGIG (reference sequence). The CDR3 runs to 13 residues. The CDR3 nucleotides read TGTGCCTGGACCGGACAGGGGGCCGGAAAGGCTTTCTTT. Translation gives CAWTGQGAGKAFF. The full variable domain, its missing parts supplied by reference TRBV30 and TRBJ1-1, is SQTIHQWPATLVQPVGSPLSLECTVEGTSNPNLYWYRQAAGRGLQLLFYSVGIGQISSEVPQNLSASRPQDRQFILSSKKLLLSDSGFYLCAWTGQGAGKAFFGQGTRLTVV.

This clonotype was detected many times. The chain has TRBV19 and TRBJ1-1; D is ambiguous. V was shortened by 3 bases and J by 1 base, with 12 bases between the two germline ends. The CDR3 has 15 amino acids. The germline V gene has CDR1 LNHDA and CDR2 SQIVND (reference sequence). CDR3 bases: TGTGCCAGTAGTATCCTGAACCTGAAGAACACTGAAGCTTTCTTT. Its protein product is CASSILNLKNTEAFF.

This clonotype was found many times. V is TRBV7-2 and J is TRBJ1-2; D call uncertain. There are 15 residues in the CDR3. V was clipped by 5 bases and J by 2 bases, with 15 bases between them. Per the germline V gene, CDR1 is SGHTA and CDR2 is FQGNSA. The CDR3 DNA is TGTGCCAGCAGCGCCTACTCCGGGGAGAACTATGGCTACACCTTC. Its translation is CASSAYSGENYGYTF.

This clonotype turned up a few times. This rearrangement joins TRBV15 to TRBJ2-7, with a weak D call TRBD1 (6 bases). Germline V gene lookup returns CDR1 LNHNV and CDR2 YYDKDF (reference sequence). The V gene lost 2 bases and the J gene lost 4 bases, with 12 bases spanning the gap. CDR3 length: 14 residues. For the CDR3, the DNA is TGTGCCACCAGCAGATGGGACACGGGATACGAGCAGTACTTC. It specifies CATSRWDTGYEQYF.

This clonotype was seen at least ten times. The chain uses TRBV7-3 and TRBJ2-3; D not resolved. From germline, CDR1 is SGHTA and CDR2 FQGTGA. Trimming removed 1 base at V and 3 bases at J, with 8 bases between. The length of the CDR3 is 14 residues. CDR3 protein: CASSLILGTDTQYF. The CDR3, as DNA: TGTGCCAGCAGCTTAATTCTGGGGACAGATACGCAGTATTTT.

The chain combines TRBV7-2 with TRBJ2-3; 9 nucleotides line up with TRBD2. CDR1 and CDR2 from the germline V gene are SGHTA and FQGNSA. V lost 5 bases to trimming and J lost 5 bases; unmatched junction nucleotides: 11. The CDR3 is 16 residues long. CDR3 residues: CASSPAFAGGQDTQYF. CDR3 bases: TGTGCCAGCAGCCCAGCCTTTGCGGGGGGGCAAGATACGCAGTATTTT.

This clonotype showed up many times. The chain recombines TRBV2 with TRBJ1-2; D ambiguous. Per the germline V gene, CDR1 is SNHLY and CDR2 is FYNNEI. The CDR3 is made up of 13 amino acids. V was clipped by 0 bases and J by 5 bases, with 7 bases between them. The CDR3 DNA reads TGTGCCAGCAGTGAAGCGGGTTATTATGGCTACACCTTC. This translates into CASSEAGYYGYTF.

This clonotype was seen many times. V is TRBV4-2 and J is TRBJ2-2, with D possibly matching TRBD1 (6 bases). The CDR3 is 18 amino acids. Germline values: CDR1 LGHNA, CDR2 YNFKEQ. The V gene lost 4 bases and the J gene lost 5 bases, with 23 bases spanning the gap. This chain's CDR3 is CASSPQPHQGIMTGELFF. CDR3 in DNA: TGTGCCAGCAGCCCCCAGCCGCATCAGGGGATAATGACCGGGGAGCTGTTTTTT.

The chain employs TRBV19 and TRBJ1-2, with a possible D match to TRBD1 (5 bases). Per the germline V gene, CDR1 is LNHDA and CDR2 is SQIVND (reference sequence). CDR3 length: 13 residues. V lost 7 bases and J lost 7, with 16 bases in between. CDR3 bases: TGTGCCAGTACAGGGTCGTCCCTCGTTGGCTACACCTTC. This encodes CASTGSSLVGYTF.

This clonotype was detected ten times or more. The V and J genes are TRBV11-1 and TRBJ1-6; 10 nucleotides agree with TRBD1. Looked up from germline, CDR1 is SGHAT and CDR2 is FQDESV (reference sequence). This CDR3 comprises 15 residues. V gave up 4 bases and J gave up 6 bases; unmatched junction bases: 3. CDR3 residues: CASSWGTGVNSPLHF. DNA for the CDR3: TGTGCCAGCAGCTGGGGGACAGGGGTTAATTCACCCCTCCACTTT.

V usage is TRBV5-6 and J usage is TRBJ1-2, with TRBD1 identical over 10 bases. This CDR3 is 17 amino acids long. Germline V lookup: CDR1 SGHDT, CDR2 YYEEEE. V shed 4 bases, J shed 7 bases, and the junction held 16 bases outside the gene matches. The CDR3 bases are TGTGCCAGCAGCCCGTTTCTGGGACAGGGGTCATATTCTGGCTACACCTTC. It encodes CASSPFLGQGSYSGYTF.

This clonotype was counted only a few times. The CDR3 coding sequence is TGTGCCAGTAGTATCTTGGGCAATGAGCAGTTCTTC. Protein product: CASSILGNEQFF. The rearrangement links TRBV19 to TRBJ2-1, with no clear D. V gave up 3 bases and J gave up 6 bases, with 6 bases separating them. The CDR3 is made up of 12 amino acids. The germline gives CDR1 LNHDA, CDR2 SQIVND (reference sequence).

This clonotype was found once. The chain is built from TRBV5-1 and TRBJ1-2; 9 bases match TRBD1. The CDR3 runs 15 residues. Looked up from germline, CDR1 is SGHRS and CDR2 is YFSETQ. The trim removed 4 bases at V and 2 bases at J, leaving 6 bases unmatched. This CDR3 is CASSAAGTGNYGYTF. The DNA of the CDR3 is TGCGCCAGCAGCGCCGCCGGGACAGGGAACTATGGCTACACCTTC.

This clonotype was recorded many times. The rearrangement joins TRBV20-1 to TRBJ2-5; tentatively, D is TRBD2 (5 bases). Looked up from germline, CDR1 is DFQATT and CDR2 is SNEGSKA (reference sequence). V was shortened by 5 bases and J by 3 bases, with 10 bases between the two germline ends. The CDR3 is made up of 12 amino acids. The CDR3 region has the DNA TGCAGTGCTGACGGACTGGAAGAGACCCAGTACTTC. It translates to CSADGLEETQYF.

Note on this clonotype: A much more abundant neighbour one base away suggests this may be a read error. The chain uses TRBV20-1 and TRBJ2-2; D call uncertain. V lost 4 bases and J lost 10, with 16 bases in between. CDR3 length: 13 amino acids. Germline loops: CDR1 DFQATT, CDR2 SNEGSKA (reference sequence). The CDR3 coding sequence is TGCAGTGCTACACCGAGGTTCGCCGAGGAGCTGTTTTTT. Translation gives CSATPRFAEELFF.

V and J are TRBV6-5 and TRBJ1-6, with D tentatively TRBD1 (6 bases). The CDR3 length is 14 residues. Germline V gene lookup returns CDR1 MNHEY and CDR2 SVGAGI. V gave up 3 bases and J gave up 9 bases, with 12 bases separating them. The DNA of the CDR3 is TGTGCCAGCAGTTATCAGGGGAATCGTTCACCCCTCCACTTT. Residues: CASSYQGNRSPLHF.

In its sample, this clonotype was seen many times. The rearrangement joins TRBV7-8 to TRBJ1-5; the match to TRBD1 covers 12 bases. The CDR3 runs to 18 residues. V lost 5 bases, J lost 5 bases, and 13 bases stayed unmatched. The germline V gene has CDR1 SGHVS and CDR2 FQNEAQ. CDR3 region: CASSPRVAGTGGDQPQHF. The CDR3 DNA sequence: TGTGCCAGCAGCCCTAGGGTAGCCGGGACAGGGGGCGATCAGCCCCAGCATTTT.

This clonotype has only a few counts. The V call is TRBV20-1, the J call TRBJ2-3, with TRBD2 as a possible D gene (6 bases). Germline values: CDR1 DFQATT, CDR2 SNEGSKA (reference sequence). The ends were cut back, 6 bases at V and 6 bases at J, with 22 bases in the middle. This CDR3 comprises 15 residues. DNA for the CDR3: TGCAGTGCAAAGGAGGGGCGGGGTGGGGCGGATACGCAGTATTTT. Translating gives CSAKEGRGGADTQYF.

At least ten counts were recorded for this clonotype. The chain combines TRBV5-1 with TRBJ2-3; 9 bases line up with TRBD1. Germline lookup yields CDR1 SGHRS and CDR2 YFSETQ. Trimming removed 4 bases from V and 2 bases from J; junction bases left unmatched: 5. The CDR3 is 15 residues long. The CDR3 sequence: CASSGGQGFTDTQYF. CDR3 sequence (DNA): TGCGCCAGCAGCGGGGGACAGGGCTTCACAGATACGCAGTATTTT.

This clonotype was picked up a small number of times. This sequence joins TRBV5-6 and TRBJ2-7; D is undetermined. CDR3 length: 13 residues. The V and J ends lost 0 bases and 3 bases respectively, with 7 bases between them. Germline-derived CDR1 and CDR2 are SGHDT and YYEEEE. The CDR3 here is CASSLVGNYEQYF. In DNA form, the CDR3 reads TGTGCCAGCAGCTTGGTGGGGAACTACGAGCAGTACTTC.

This clonotype has a count of ten or more. The chain carries TRBV30 and TRBJ2-7, with D maybe TRBD2 (5 bases). Trimming left V 0 bases short and J 5 bases short, with 11 bases between. Germline V gene sequence: CDR1 GTSNPN, CDR2 SVGIG (reference sequence). The CDR3 is 13 residues long. Here the CDR3 reads CAWSVRGPNEQYF. The CDR3, as DNA: TGTGCCTGGAGTGTACGAGGGCCGAACGAGCAGTACTTC.

The gene calls are TRBV29-1 and TRBJ1-2; maybe TRBD1 (5 bases). Germline loops: CDR1 SQVTM, CDR2 ANQGSEA. The V and J ends lost 4 bases and 0 bases respectively, with 12 bases between them. There are 14 residues in the CDR3. CDR3 coding DNA: TGCAGCGTTGGTAGGGGTAGAGCTAACTATGGCTACACCTTC. Residues: CSVGRGRANYGYTF.